A single sample is the source of the 17 T cell receptor beta chains below, sequenced in a study of blood T cell repertoires in COVID-19. The method was immunoSEQ multiplex PCR; TCRdb's version includes in-frame clones alone and lacks a portion of them. This repertoire shows under 250,000 clones, approximately 84% found once; its top ten account for around 4.4%. Sequenced input: peripheral blood. Source of these receptors: a man aged 50 or older with active or convalescent COVID-19.

The V and J genes are TRBV7-9 and TRBJ2-1; 7 bases fit TRBD2. The J segment lost 0 bases and the V segment lost 5 bases, leaving 7 bases of the junction unmatched. From germline, CDR1 is SEHNR and CDR2 FQNEAQ (reference sequence). The CDR3 spans 16 residues. The CDR3 bases are TGTGCCAGCAGCGGCCGCGGGGGTAGCTCCTACAATGAGCAGTTCTTC. This translates into CASSGRGGSSYNEQFF.

The V gene is TRBV28, the J gene TRBJ1-2, with 7 bases fitting TRBD1. The junction had 13 bases not matched to a gene; V was cut back by 7 bases and J by 5 bases. Looked up from germline, CDR1 is MDHEN and CDR2 is SYDVKM. The CDR3 loop spans 15 amino acids. The CDR3 DNA reads as TGTGCCAGCAACATAGGACAGGCACTCCAATATGGCTACACCTTC. It codes for CASNIGQALQYGYTF.

J is TRBJ1-2 and V is TRBV19; no clear D. Germline CDR1 LNHDA, CDR2 SQIVND (reference sequence). Trimming stripped 5 bases from V and 0 bases from J, with 13 bases between. This CDR3 is built from 15 residues. CDR3 bases: TGTGCCAGTAGTTCCCCGGGTCATACTAACTATGGCTACACCTTC. Translated: CASSSPGHTNYGYTF.

This clone appeared a single time. The chain combines TRBV19 with TRBJ1-5; 9 nucleotides align to TRBD1. CDR3 size: 16 residues. Germline values: CDR1 LNHDA, CDR2 SQIVND (reference sequence). V shed 6 bases, J shed 7 bases, and the junction held 13 bases outside the gene matches. The chain's CDR3 is CASSIPRTGVGQPQHF. In nucleotides, the CDR3 is TGTGCCAGTAGCATCCCCCGGACAGGGGTTGGACAGCCCCAGCATTTT.

This chain uses TRBV6-6 with TRBJ2-6, with unresolved D. Looked up from germline, CDR1 is MNHNY and CDR2 is SVGAGI (reference sequence). The length of the CDR3 is 16 residues. Trimming stripped 5 bases from V and 0 bases from J, with 11 bases between. CDR3 region: CASSHQSNSGANVLTF. The DNA of the CDR3 is TGTGCCAGCAGTCACCAGTCCAACTCTGGGGCCAACGTCCTGACTTTC.

V usage is TRBV7-2 and J usage is TRBJ1-5, with D tentatively TRBD1 (6 bases). The CDR3 is 16 amino acids. V was shortened by 5 bases and J by 6 bases, with 20 bases between the two germline ends. Germline CDR1 is SGHTA and CDR2 is FQGNSA. CDR3: CASSPGAQKQSQPQHF. DNA for the CDR3: TGTGCCAGCAGCCCAGGGGCACAGAAGCAAAGTCAGCCCCAGCATTTT.

V and J are TRBV6-5 and TRBJ2-2, with 9 bases fitting TRBD1. Germline lookup yields CDR1 MNHEY and CDR2 SVGAGI. The CDR3 loop spans 13 amino acids. Trimming cost V 5 bases and J 7 bases; bases outside gene matches: 2. CDR3: CASSRQGDGELFF. The CDR3 DNA follows: TGTGCCAGCAGTAGACAGGGGGACGGGGAGCTGTTTTTT.

This clone was detected only once. V is TRBV4-1 and J is TRBJ2-5; 10 nucleotides align to TRBD2. From germline, CDR1 is MGHRA and CDR2 YSYEKL. Trimming at V came to 0 bases and at J to 5 bases, leaving 9 bases not matched to a gene. The CDR3 covers 17 residues. In nucleotides, the CDR3 is TGCGCCAGCAGCCAAGATCCTAGCGGGGGCCTCAGGGAGACCCAGTACTTC. Translating it yields CASSQDPSGGLRETQYF.

The rearrangement joins TRBV27 to TRBJ1-4, with TRBD1 as a possible D gene (5 bases). Germline loops: CDR1 MNHEY, CDR2 SMNVEV (reference sequence). There are 16 residues in the CDR3. V was shortened by 6 bases and J by 8 bases, with 22 bases between the two germline ends. The DNA of the CDR3 is TGTGCCAGCAGCAACATGGGACTAGGACGTGAGGAAAAACTGTTTTTT. Protein product: CASSNMGLGREEKLFF.

The chain is built from TRBV5-4 and TRBJ1-2, with D perhaps TRBD1 (5 bases). The CDR3 has 13 residues. The germline V gene encodes CDR1 SGHNT and CDR2 YYREEE (reference sequence). Trimming took off 6 bases at V and 1 base at J, with 10 bases between the two ends. CDR3 sequence reads: CASTKTDNYGYTF. The DNA of the CDR3 is TGTGCCAGCACAAAGACAGATAACTATGGCTACACCTTC. Supplemented by reference TRBV5-4 and TRBJ1-2, the full variable domain reads ETGVTQSPTHLIKTRGQQVTLRCSSQSGHNTVSWYQQALGQGPQFIFQYYREEENGRGNFPPRFSGLQFPNYSSELNVNALELDDSALYLCASTKTDNYGYTFGSGTRLTVV.

The chain employs TRBV5-1 and TRBJ1-4; perhaps TRBD1 as D (6 bases). With 2 bases removed from V and 8 bases from J, the gap between germline ends came to 16 bases. This CDR3 is 15 amino acids long. The V gene's germline CDR1 is SGHRS and CDR2 YFSETQ. CDR3 bases: TGCGCCAGCAGCTTCCTCGGGACAATGGAAGAAAAACTGTTTTTT. Residues: CASSFLGTMEEKLFF. The variable domain in full, completed from reference TRBV5-1 and TRBJ1-4, reads KAGVTQTPRYLIKTRGQQVTLSCSPISGHRSVSWYQQTPGQGLQFLFEYFSETQRNKGNFPGRFSGRQFSNSRSEMNVSTLELGDSALYLCASSFLGTMEEKLFFGSGTQLSVL.

V is TRBV4-2 and J is TRBJ1-1; D gene ambiguous. CDR3 length equals 13 residues. From germline, CDR1 is LGHNA and CDR2 YNFKEQ. V was shortened by 1 base and J by 2 bases, with 5 bases between the two germline ends. CDR3: CASSQGVNTEAFF. The DNA of the CDR3 is TGTGCCAGCAGCCAAGGCGTCAACACTGAAGCTTTCTTT.

The chain couples TRBV6-1 to TRBJ2-5, with a possible D match to TRBD1 (5 bases). Germline CDR1 reads MNHNS; CDR2 reads SASEGT. V was shortened by 0 bases and J by 5 bases, with 10 bases between the two germline ends. There are 14 residues in the CDR3. CDR3 amino acids: CASSEAQVSETQYF. CDR3 in DNA: TGTGCCAGCAGTGAAGCACAGGTGAGCGAGACCCAGTACTTC.

The V and J genes are TRBV5-1 and TRBJ1-6; D gene uncertain. The germline gives CDR1 SGHRS, CDR2 YFSETQ. V lost 0 bases and J 5 bases, leaving 9 bases between the germline ends. This CDR3 region has 15 residues. The CDR3: CASSLDAGNNSPLHF. CDR3 DNA sequence: TGCGCCAGCAGCTTGGATGCGGGTAATAATTCACCCCTCCACTTT.

The chain joins TRBV19 to TRBJ2-1, with D possibly being TRBD1 (5 bases). The V and J ends lost 5 bases and 3 bases respectively, with 11 bases between them. CDR3 length equals 14 residues. Germline values: CDR1 LNHDA, CDR2 SQIVND (reference sequence). CDR3: CASSLRQGYNEQFF. The CDR3, as DNA: TGTGCCAGTAGTCTACGGCAGGGCTACAATGAGCAGTTCTTC.

Only a few counts were recorded for this clone. The rearrangement joins TRBV19 to TRBJ1-2; 8 bases line up with TRBD1. The germline gives CDR1 LNHDA, CDR2 SQIVND (reference sequence). V trimming: 7 bases; J trimming: 10 bases; junction bases outside the gene matches: 11. This CDR3 is 13 amino acids long. The DNA of the CDR3 is TGTGCCAGTAAGATTCCGGGACAGGAGGTCTACACCTTC. Translating gives CASKIPGQEVYTF.

V and J are TRBV3-1 (or the pseudogene TRBV3-2) and TRBJ2-4; TRBD2 might be the D (6 bases). Germline CDR1 and CDR2: LGHDT and YNNKEL (reference sequence). The CDR3 consists of 14 residues. V dropped 3 bases and J dropped 10 bases, with 16 bases sitting between them. CDR3 sequence reads: CASSQRGAKEIQYF. CDR3 nucleotides: TGTGCCAGCAGCCAGCGGGGAGCCAAGGAAATTCAGTACTTC.